The rows below give T cell receptor beta chains drawn from one sample of a study of siplizumab effects on memory and regulatory T cells. Using immunoSEQ multiplex PCR, the repertoire was profiled, and TCRdb retains in-frame clones only, with some absent. The sample yields under 70,000 clones, 70% to 85% seen once. Sequencing was done on a sample of memory CD4+ T cells sorted from blood. These receptors all come from a human donor in good health. The CDR3 runs from the conserved cysteine through the conserved F or W. The D gene is left open where the match is weak. The size of a clone is reported for some rows only, either as once, few or many, or as a class for expanded clones.

j_gene: TRBJ1-4
d_gene: -
v_gene: TRBV28
abundance: -
CDR3nt: TGTGCCAGCAGTTTAGCCCGGGACAACGGTAATGAAAAACTGTTTTTT
CDR3aa: CASSLARDNGNEKLFF

j_gene: TRBJ1-3
d_gene: -
v_gene: TRBV11-2
abundance: -
CDR3nt: TGTGCCAGCAGCTTAGCGCTGATTGGTGGAAACACCATATATTTT
CDR3aa: CASSLALIGGNTIYF

j_gene: TRBJ2-1
d_gene: TRBD2
v_gene: TRBV5-5
abundance: -
CDR3nt: TGTGCCAGCAGCTACCGGGACTACTACAATGAGCAGTTCTTC
CDR3aa: CASSYRDYYNEQFF

j_gene: TRBJ1-5
d_gene: -
v_gene: TRBV28
abundance: -
CDR3nt: TGTGCCAGCAGTTTAATCACCCAGCCCCAGCATTTT
CDR3aa: CASSLITQPQHF

j_gene: TRBJ2-5
d_gene: -
v_gene: TRBV2
abundance: once
CDR3nt: TGTGCCAGCAGTGTCCGCAGGGAAGAGACCCAGTACTTC
CDR3aa: CASSVRREETQYF

j_gene: TRBJ2-7
d_gene: -
v_gene: TRBV10-1
abundance: -
CDR3nt: TGCGCCAGCAGTGAGTCGGGGGTAGCCCAGCAGTACTTC
CDR3aa: CASSESGVAQQYF

j_gene: TRBJ1-2
d_gene: -
v_gene: TRBV19
abundance: -
CDR3nt: TGTGCCAGTGGGGGGGCCGCTGGCTACACCTTC
CDR3aa: CASGGAAGYTF

j_gene: TRBJ2-1
d_gene: TRBD1
v_gene: TRBV7-2
abundance: -
CDR3nt: TGTGCCAGCAGCTGGGGGCAGGGGTTGGGACAGAATGAGCAGTTCTTC
CDR3aa: CASSWGQGLGQNEQFF

j_gene: TRBJ2-5
d_gene: -
v_gene: TRBV21-1
abundance: few
CDR3nt: TGTGCCAGCAGGATGGACGAGACCCAGTACTTC
CDR3aa: CASRMDETQYF

j_gene: TRBJ2-3
d_gene: -
v_gene: TRBV4-2
abundance: -
CDR3nt: TGTGCCAGCAGCCCCGAGGGCGGGGCCGGCCCAGGATACACAGATACGCAGTATTTT
CDR3aa: CASSPEGGAGPGYTDTQYF

j_gene: TRBJ2-5
d_gene: -
v_gene: TRBV14
abundance: few
CDR3nt: TGTGCCAGCAGCAAGCTTCTAGGTGGGAAGACCCAGTACTTC
CDR3aa: CASSKLLGGKTQYF

j_gene: TRBJ2-7
d_gene: -
v_gene: TRBV6-1
abundance: -
CDR3nt: TGTGCCAGCAGTGAGGCCTTGGGATACGAGCAGTACTTC
CDR3aa: CASSEALGYEQYF

j_gene: TRBJ2-6
d_gene: -
v_gene: TRBV28
abundance: -
CDR3nt: TGTGCCAGCAGTTTAAGGCTCTCTGGGGCCAACGTCCTGACTTTC
CDR3aa: CASSLRLSGANVLTF

j_gene: TRBJ1-1
d_gene: -
v_gene: TRBV29-1
abundance: once
CDR3nt: TGCAGCGTTGAAGACCAGAGACTCATGAACACTGCAGCTTTCTTT
CDR3aa: CSVEDQRLMNTAAFF

j_gene: TRBJ1-1
d_gene: -
v_gene: TRBV12-5
abundance: -
CDR3nt: TGTGCTAGTGGTTCCTGGACGGGAAACACTGAAGCTTTCTTT
CDR3aa: CASGSWTGNTEAFF

j_gene: TRBJ1-1
d_gene: -
v_gene: TRBV6-9
abundance: -
CDR3nt: TGTGCCAGCAGTTTGACAGAGAACACTGAAGCTTTCTTT
CDR3aa: CASSLTENTEAFF

j_gene: TRBJ2-3
d_gene: TRBD1
v_gene: TRBV4-2
abundance: few
CDR3nt: TGTGCCAGCAGCTCTGGGACAGGGAGCAGGACAGATACGCAGTATTTT
CDR3aa: CASSSGTGSRTDTQYF

j_gene: TRBJ2-5
d_gene: -
v_gene: TRBV6-5
abundance: -
CDR3nt: TGTGCCAGCAGTTACGTGTTCGGGGGCGCAGAGACCCAGTACTTC
CDR3aa: CASSYVFGGAETQYF

j_gene: TRBJ1-2
d_gene: -
v_gene: TRBV5-1
abundance: -
CDR3nt: TGCGCCAGCAGCCCTGTGGGGGACGGGAGGATTGATGGCTACACCTTC
CDR3aa: CASSPVGDGRIDGYTF

j_gene: TRBJ2-1
d_gene: -
v_gene: TRBV27
abundance: -
CDR3nt: TGTGCCAGCAGTCGACTAGTTGTCTACAATGAGCAGTTCTTC
CDR3aa: CASSRLVVYNEQFF

j_gene: TRBJ1-2
d_gene: TRBD1
v_gene: TRBV6-1
abundance: -
CDR3nt: TGTGCCAGCAGTACCCCACAGGGGTGGCACTTC
CDR3aa: CASSTPQGWHF

j_gene: TRBJ1-2
d_gene: -
v_gene: TRBV23-1
abundance: few
CDR3nt: TGCGCCAGCAGTCAATCCTTAGCCGGGACCCCCAGTCGCTATGGCTACACCTTC
CDR3aa: CASSQSLAGTPSRYGYTF

j_gene: TRBJ1-1
d_gene: -
v_gene: TRBV2
abundance: -
CDR3nt: TGTGCCAGCACCGGGGACACTGAAGCTTTCTTT
CDR3aa: CASTGDTEAFF

j_gene: TRBJ2-7
d_gene: -
v_gene: TRBV29-1
abundance: -
CDR3nt: TGCAGCGGCTTCACGGGGCCGCAAGAGCAGTACTTC
CDR3aa: CSGFTGPQEQYF

j_gene: TRBJ2-5
d_gene: -
v_gene: TRBV30
abundance: -
CDR3nt: TGTGCCTGGAGCGCCCGGGTTTTTAGGGAGCCGGGGACCCAGTACTTC
CDR3aa: CAWSARVFREPGTQYF